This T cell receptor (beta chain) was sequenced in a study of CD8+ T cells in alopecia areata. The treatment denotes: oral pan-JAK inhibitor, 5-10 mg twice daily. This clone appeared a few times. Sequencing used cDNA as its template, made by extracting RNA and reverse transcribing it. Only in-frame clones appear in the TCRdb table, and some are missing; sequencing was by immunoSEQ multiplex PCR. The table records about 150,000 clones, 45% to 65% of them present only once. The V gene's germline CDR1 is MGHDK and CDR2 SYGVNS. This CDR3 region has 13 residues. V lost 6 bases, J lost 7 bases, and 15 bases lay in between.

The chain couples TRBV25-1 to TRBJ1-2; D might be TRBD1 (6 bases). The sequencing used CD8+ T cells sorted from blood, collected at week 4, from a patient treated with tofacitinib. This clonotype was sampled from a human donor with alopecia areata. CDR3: CASSEGGGGGYTF. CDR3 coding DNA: TGTGCCAGCAGCGAGGGGGGTGGTGGTGGCTACACCTTC.